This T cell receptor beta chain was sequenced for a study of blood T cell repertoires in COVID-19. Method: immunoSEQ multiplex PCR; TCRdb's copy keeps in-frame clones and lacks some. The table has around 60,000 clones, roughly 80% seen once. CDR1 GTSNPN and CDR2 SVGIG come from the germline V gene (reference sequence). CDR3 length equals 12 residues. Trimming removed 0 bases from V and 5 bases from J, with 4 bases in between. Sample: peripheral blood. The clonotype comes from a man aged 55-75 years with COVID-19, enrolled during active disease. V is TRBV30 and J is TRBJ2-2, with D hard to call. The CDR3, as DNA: TGTGCCTGGAGTGTCCAGACCGGGGAGCTGTTTTTT. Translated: CAWSVQTGELFF.